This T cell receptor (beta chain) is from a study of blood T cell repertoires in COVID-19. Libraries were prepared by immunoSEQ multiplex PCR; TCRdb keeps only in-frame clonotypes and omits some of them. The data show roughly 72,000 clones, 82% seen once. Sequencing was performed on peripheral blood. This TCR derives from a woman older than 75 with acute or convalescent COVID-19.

The CDR3 region is CASSLGTGAYEQYF. CDR3 DNA: TGTGCCAGCAGTCTAGGGACAGGGGCCTACGAGCAGTACTTC. This chain joins TRBV27 and TRBJ2-7, with 10 bases identical to TRBD1. V shed 5 bases, J shed 2 bases, and the junction held 3 bases outside the gene matches. This CDR3 has 14 amino acids. Germline loops: CDR1 MNHEY, CDR2 SMNVEV (reference sequence).